The source of this T cell receptor (beta chain) is a study of blood T cell repertoires in COVID-19. Participants classified as exposed had met a COVID-19 case within 2 weeks before study entry. Original handling: Cell counts per sample came from amplifying reference gene primers. Assay used: immunoSEQ multiplex PCR; TCRdb lists only in-frame clones, some missing. Clone size and the V and J calls come from that table; the DNA yielded D and trimming. The repertoire has about 200,000 clones, 65% to 90% of them found once; the top ten carry about 4.7%. Trimming took off 2 bases at V and 10 bases at J, with 6 bases between the two ends. The length of the CDR3 is 12 residues.

This chain uses TRBV12-3 or TRBV12-4 with TRBJ1-6; D not resolved. This receptor was obtained from a woman in her twenties or thirties who had been exposed to COVID-19. The sequenced material came from PBMCs or T cells enriched from blood (not recorded which). The CDR3 nucleotides read TGTGCCAGCAGTTTATTCAGGTCACCCCTCCACTTT. Translated: CASSLFRSPLHF.